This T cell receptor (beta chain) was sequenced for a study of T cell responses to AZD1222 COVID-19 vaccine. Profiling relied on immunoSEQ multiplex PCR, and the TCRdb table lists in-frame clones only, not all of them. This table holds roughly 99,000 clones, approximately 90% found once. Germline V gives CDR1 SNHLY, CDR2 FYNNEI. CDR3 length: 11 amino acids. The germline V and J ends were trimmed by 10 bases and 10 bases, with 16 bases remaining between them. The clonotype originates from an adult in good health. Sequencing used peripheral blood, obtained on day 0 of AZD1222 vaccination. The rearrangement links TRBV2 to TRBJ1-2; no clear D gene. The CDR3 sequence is CATLSSPAYTF. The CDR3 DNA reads TGTGCCACCCTATCGTCCCCGGCCTACACCTTC.